This T cell receptor beta chain originates from a study of control samples from healthy donors and cancer patients. TCRdb's table, derived via immunoSEQ multiplex PCR, lists solely in-frame clones and lacks some. Here the sample spans 150,000 or so clones, approximately 90% being singletons. With 5 bases clipped from V and 2 bases from J, the junction kept 4 bases outside the gene matches. The CDR3 has 16 amino acids. The germline CDR1 and CDR2 sequences are SGHNT and YENEEA. The sequenced sample was blood. This chain joins TRBV11-3 and TRBJ2-2, with TRBD1 matching over 11 bases. The clonotype was recovered from a man aged 25-45 years in good health. The CDR3 loop reads CASSLRTGGNTGELFF. The CDR3 region has the DNA TGTGCCAGCAGCCTGCGGACAGGGGGCAACACCGGGGAGCTGTTTTTT.